Sequencing of this T cell receptor (beta chain) was carried out in a study of monozygotic twins with inflammatory bowel disease. Template switching was used to attach UMIs, which incorporated a 6-nucleotide sample barcode. TCRdb re-called the 5' RACE reads; every CDR3 protein appears as one record, without DNA. The data include around 100,000 distinct CDR3 sequences; the top ten clones carry under 2.5%. Germline lookup yields CDR1 SGHRS and CDR2 YFSETQ. This CDR3 is built from 13 residues. This TCR derives from a human donor with ulcerative colitis or Crohn's disease, or a healthy co-twin of an affected twin (not recorded which). Sequences were obtained from blood. This chain uses TRBV5-1 with TRBJ2-3. CDR3 region: CASRSTNTDTQYF.